This record concerns one T cell receptor beta chain sequence. What it recognizes is unknown. The data were obtained in a study of Ad26.COV2.S vaccination and SARS-CoV-2 variants. General study findings and limits: After vaccination, substantial breadth of spike-specific CD8+ and CD4+ responses was reported.

Sequencing was performed with immunoSEQ multiplex PCR; in TCRdb, only in-frame clones are kept and a portion is missing. The profile shows roughly 450,000 clones, 90% of them singletons. Per germline, CDR1 SGHTA and CDR2 FQGNSA. The CDR3 spans 17 residues. Trimming pared 3 bases from V and 3 bases from J, leaving 15 bases between. As to treatment: 15 to 20 received Ad26.COV2.S at low or high dose, single or two shots; five or six received placebo; per-sample allocation not given. Samples came from day 63 after the first vaccine or placebo injection. Vaccination employed an Ad26 vector expressing the Wuhan-strain SARS-CoV-2 spike.

The chain uses TRBV7-2 and TRBJ2-6; no reliable D call. The sample in question was peripheral blood, obtained in a trial of Ad26.COV2.S vaccine versus placebo. The receptor was isolated from a person between 18 and 65 years old who received the Ad26.COV2.S COVID-19 vaccine or a placebo. The CDR3 DNA follows: TGTGCCAGCAGCTTGTGGCCCCCAGGTAATGGGGCCAACGTCCTGACTTTC. Translating gives CASSLWPPGNGANVLTF.